This is a list of T cell receptor beta chains from one sample in a study of beta chain features in type 1 diabetes. Only in-frame clones appear in the TCRdb table, and some are missing; sequencing was by immunoSEQ multiplex PCR. The sample includes 900,000 or so clones, around a sixth of them seen just once. Sequenced input: naive CD4+ T cells from blood. These receptor sequences come from a woman between 18 and 30 years old in good health. CDR3s include the opening cysteine and the closing phenylalanine or tryptophan. Each record gives: CDR3 DNA, CDR3 protein, CDR3 length, V gene, D gene, J gene, clone size. The D gene is left open where the match is weak. Some rows have no size entry. The others give once, few or many, or a class for an expanded clone.

TGTGCCAGCAGTGTTACAGGGAGCTATGGCTACACCTTC	CASSVTGSYGYTF	13	TRBV2	-	TRBJ1-2	few
TGTGCCAGCAGTGAAGCCAGGTACTATGGCTACACCTTC	CASSEARYYGYTF	13	TRBV2	-	TRBJ1-2	few
TGTGCCAGCAGTTATTCCCTGAGGAACCAGCAAGAGACCCAGTACTTC	CASSYSLRNQQETQYF	16	TRBV6-6	-	TRBJ2-5	few
TGTGCCAGCAGTGAAACTCGTCAGTCCTCTGGAAACACCATATATTTT	CASSETRQSSGNTIYF	16	TRBV6-1	-	TRBJ1-3	-
TGTGCCAGCAGCTTTGGCAGGGTGTTCCAAGAGACCCAGTACTTC	CASSFGRVFQETQYF	15	TRBV7-9	-	TRBJ2-5	few
TGCGCCAGCAGCCAACCGGGACAGGGCGGAGAGACCCAGTACTTC	CASSQPGQGGETQYF	15	TRBV4-1	TRBD1	TRBJ2-5	-
TGTGCCAGCCGCCAGGGGGGTTGGGAGACCCAGTACTTC	CASRQGGWETQYF	13	TRBV7-9	-	TRBJ2-5	-
TGTGCCAGCTCACCAGCGGGACAGGGTTATGGCTACACCTTC	CASSPAGQGYGYTF	14	TRBV18	TRBD1	TRBJ1-2	-
TGTGCCAGCAGCCCCATCAGCAGGGTTATCGCCTACGAGCAGTACTTC	CASSPISRVIAYEQYF	16	TRBV7-2	-	TRBJ2-7	-
TGTGCCAGCAGCTTGGAACAGGGGCGATCCTACGAGCAGTACTTC	CASSLEQGRSYEQYF	15	TRBV5-4	TRBD1	TRBJ2-7	few
TGCGCCAGCAGCGAAGAAATCACCTACTCGGAAAACATTCAGTACTTC	CASSEEITYSENIQYF	16	TRBV4-3	-	TRBJ2-4	few
TGTGCCAGCAGCCCCCAAGGGGTCGGGGAGCTGTTTTTT	CASSPQGVGELFF	13	TRBV9	-	TRBJ2-2	few
TGCGCCAGCAGCCCGGGACGGAGCACAGATACGCAGTATTTT	CASSPGRSTDTQYF	14	TRBV4-3	-	TRBJ2-3	few
TGCAGTCCTAGCGGGAGCAGAGAGCAGTTCTTC	CSPSGSREQFF	11	TRBV20-1	TRBD2	TRBJ2-1	-